This T cell receptor beta chain derives from a study of T cell responses to AZD1222 COVID-19 vaccine (dated by TCRdb to about 2021). Background on the whole study: A total of over 230 trial participants underwent TCR sequencing, of whom approximately 200 had received two doses of AZD1222 and approximately 25 had received two doses of the MenACWY control vaccine. Trial participants were enrolled by age into 18-55, 56-69 and 70-plus year subgroups, with roughly 160, 29 and 62 TCR-sequenced participants respectively. Study-wide conclusions, independent of this receptor: After two AZD1222 doses, spike-specific TCR breadth and depth were significantly higher than at day 0 and than in MenACWY recipients. Conclusions about previously exposed vaccinees are limited, since just five to seven AZD1222 recipients were seropositive for SARS-CoV-2 at baseline. Most participants were white British and females outnumbered males, and the authors suggested that clonal diversity may have been underestimated. Nearly half of unique spike-specific TCRs reportedly recognized epitopes outside regions mutated in the B.1.351 and B.1.1.7 variants. The whole spike protein was spanned by vaccine-associated CD4 TCRs, and dominant responses were seen in regions 160-218 and 743-854. The 56-69-year group was small, and its depth increase did not reach significance, likely because of low power. Because no samples from the day 14 peak response were available, repertoires could be characterized only after the peak T cell response.

Remarks on this clone: Its antigen is not yet known. There are no base qualities to consult, and no much larger clone falls within one base.

The CDR3 regions of human TCRbeta chains were analyzed by immunosequencing. The authors' pipeline ran thus. TCRs in the repertoires were compared against a reference library of SARS-CoV-2-specific TCRs that had been generated with the MIRA antigen-specificity platform. Breadth meant the fraction of unique TCRs that were SARS-CoV-2-associated, whereas depth meant the fraction of total T cells that were SARS-CoV-2-associated. Using the MIRA data, every spike-specific TCR was mapped to the spike region that the TCR reacted to and assigned to either a CD4 or a CD8 class. Log10-transformed breadth and depth values were compared by one-way ANOVA with Sidak's multiple comparisons tests. TCRdb retrieved this table from immuneACCESS and kept in-frame rearrangements only. Not all clones are present; in checked studies, unresolved V genes account for under half, and no reason is known for the remainder. That table is the source of V, J and clone size, and D and trimming were worked out from the DNA. The sample profile shows 150,000 to 250,000 clones; roughly 92% of them were found once. The biggest ten clones account for about 1% of the sample.

Spanning cysteine to phenylalanine, the CDR3 consists of 13 amino acids. Kept here is only the CDR3 DNA, which spans 39 bases and is read in frame from base 1. The germline V gene (reference sequence) sets CDR1 to SEHNR and CDR2 to FQNEAQ. V and J lose 4 bases and 1 base, and a span of 4 bases separates them. The time point label on this specimen signifies: about 28 days (+/-7) after the second vaccine dose. AZD1222 recipients given second doses at about 4 weeks or at about 12 weeks were pooled, since spike-specific TCR depth and breadth were not found to differ between the two schedules. Vaccinee samples were obtained from the UK trials COV001 and COV002, which included a single-blind randomized controlled phase 2/3 trial of AZD1222 (ChAdOx1 nCoV-19) in healthy adults. For TCRbeta chain sequencing, PBMC samples were collected from trial participants at day 0 and at day 28 after the second dose.

The material was peripheral blood, obtained 28 days after the second AZD1222 dose. The sequence is built from TRBV7-9 and TRBJ2-2, with an unclear D gene assignment. The clonotype originates from an adult who received the AZD1222 COVID-19 vaccine. The CDR3 amino acid sequence is: CASSYKNTGELFF. The base sequence is TGTGCCAGCAGCTACAAGAACACCGGGGAGCTGTTTTTT.